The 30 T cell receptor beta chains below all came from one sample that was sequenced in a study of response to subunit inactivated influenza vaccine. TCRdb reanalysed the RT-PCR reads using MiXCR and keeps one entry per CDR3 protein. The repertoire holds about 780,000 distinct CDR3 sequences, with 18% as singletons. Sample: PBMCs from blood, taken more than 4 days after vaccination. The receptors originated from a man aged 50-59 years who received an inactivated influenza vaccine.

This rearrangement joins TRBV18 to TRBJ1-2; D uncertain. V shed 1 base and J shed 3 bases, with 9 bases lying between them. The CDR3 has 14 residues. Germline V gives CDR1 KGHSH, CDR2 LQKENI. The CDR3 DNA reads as TGTGCCAGCTCACCACAAGGCACCCACTATGGCTACACCTTC. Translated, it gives CASSPQGTHYGYTF. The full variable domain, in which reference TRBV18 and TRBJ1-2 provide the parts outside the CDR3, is NAGVMQNPRHLVRRRGQEARLRCSPMKGHSHVYWYRQLPEEGLKFMVYLQKENIIDESGMPKERFSAEFPKEGPSILRIQQVVRGDSAAYFCASSPQGTHYGYTFGSGTRLTVV.

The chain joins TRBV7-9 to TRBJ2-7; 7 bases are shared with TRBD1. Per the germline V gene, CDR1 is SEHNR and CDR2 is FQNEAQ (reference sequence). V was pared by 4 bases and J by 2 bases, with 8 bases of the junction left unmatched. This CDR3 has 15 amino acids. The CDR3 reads CASSYRQGKAYEQYF. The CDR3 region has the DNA TGTGCCAGCAGCTACCGACAGGGTAAAGCCTACGAGCAGTACTTC.

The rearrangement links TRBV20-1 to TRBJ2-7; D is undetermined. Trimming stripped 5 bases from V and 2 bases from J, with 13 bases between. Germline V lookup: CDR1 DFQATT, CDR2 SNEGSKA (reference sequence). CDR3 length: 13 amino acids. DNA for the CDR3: TGCAGTGCTCCCGCACCTGGGACCTACGAGCAGTACTTC. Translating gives CSAPAPGTYEQYF.

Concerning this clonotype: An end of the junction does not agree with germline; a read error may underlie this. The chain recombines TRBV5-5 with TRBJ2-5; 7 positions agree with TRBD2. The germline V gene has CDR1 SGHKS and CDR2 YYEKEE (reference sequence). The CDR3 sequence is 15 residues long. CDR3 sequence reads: CASSLDGASGEAQYF. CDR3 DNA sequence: TGTGCCAGCAGCTTGGACGGGGCTAGCGGAGAGGCCCAGTACTTC.

The CDR3 here is CASSQEGGLAFYEQYF. CDR3 in DNA: TGCGCCAGCAGCCAAGAAGGAGGCTTGGCCTTCTACGAGCAGTACTTC. This chain connects TRBV4-3 to TRBJ2-7, with a possible D match to TRBD2 (5 bases). Trimming stripped 0 bases from V and 3 bases from J, with 15 bases between. The germline V gene has CDR1 LGHNA and CDR2 YSLEER. The CDR3 consists of 16 residues.

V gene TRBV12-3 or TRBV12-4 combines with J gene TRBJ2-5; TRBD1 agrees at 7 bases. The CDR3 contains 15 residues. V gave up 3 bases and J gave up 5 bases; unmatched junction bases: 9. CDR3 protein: CASSLGDSGRETQYF. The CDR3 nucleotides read TGTGCCAGCAGTTTGGGGGACAGCGGCCGGGAGACCCAGTACTTC.

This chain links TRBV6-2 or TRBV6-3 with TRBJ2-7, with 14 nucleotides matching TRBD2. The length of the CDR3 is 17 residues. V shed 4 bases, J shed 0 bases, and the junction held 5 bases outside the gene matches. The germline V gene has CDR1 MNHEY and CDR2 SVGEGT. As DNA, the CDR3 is TGTGCCAGCAGTTTCAGGACTAGCGGGGGGAGCTCCTACGAGCAGTACTTC. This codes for CASSFRTSGGSSYEQYF.

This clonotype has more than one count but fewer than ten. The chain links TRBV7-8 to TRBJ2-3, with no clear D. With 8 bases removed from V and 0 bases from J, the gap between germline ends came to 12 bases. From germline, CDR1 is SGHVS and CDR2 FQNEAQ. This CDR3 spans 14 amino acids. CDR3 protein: CASYRSGSTDTQYF. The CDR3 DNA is TGTGCCAGCTATCGCTCCGGCAGCACAGATACGCAGTATTTT.

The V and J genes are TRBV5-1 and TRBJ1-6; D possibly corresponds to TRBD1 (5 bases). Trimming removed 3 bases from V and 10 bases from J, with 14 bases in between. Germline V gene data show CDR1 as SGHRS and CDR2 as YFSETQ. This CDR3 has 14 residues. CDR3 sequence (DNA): TGCGCCAGCAGCTCCGCCTCGGAGGGGTCACCCCTCCACTTT. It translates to CASSSASEGSPLHF. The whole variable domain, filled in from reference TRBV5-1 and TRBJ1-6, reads KAGVTQTPRYLIKTRGQQVTLSCSPISGHRSVSWYQQTPGQGLQFLFEYFSETQRNKGNFPGRFSGRQFSNSRSEMNVSTLELGDSALYLCASSSASEGSPLHFGNGTRLTVT.

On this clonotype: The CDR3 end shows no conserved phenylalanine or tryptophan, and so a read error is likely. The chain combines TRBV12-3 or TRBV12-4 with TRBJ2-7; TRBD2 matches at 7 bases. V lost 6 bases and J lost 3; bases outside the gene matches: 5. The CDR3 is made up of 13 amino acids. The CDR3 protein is CASRAGENYEQYY. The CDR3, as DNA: TGTGCCAGCAGGGCGGGGGAAAACTACGAGCAGTACTAC.

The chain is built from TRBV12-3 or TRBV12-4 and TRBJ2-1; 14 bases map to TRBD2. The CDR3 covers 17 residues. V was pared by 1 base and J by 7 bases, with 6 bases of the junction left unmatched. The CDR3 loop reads CASSLEGLAGAGNEQFF. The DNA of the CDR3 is TGTGCCAGCAGTTTAGAGGGACTAGCGGGAGCTGGGAATGAGCAGTTCTTC.

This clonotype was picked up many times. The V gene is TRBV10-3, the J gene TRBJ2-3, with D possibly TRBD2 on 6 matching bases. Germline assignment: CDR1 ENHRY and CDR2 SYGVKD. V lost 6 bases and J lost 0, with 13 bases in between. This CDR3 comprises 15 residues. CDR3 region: CAIRGGRRSTDTQYF. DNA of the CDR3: TGTGCCATCAGGGGGGGACGGAGAAGCACAGATACGCAGTATTTT.

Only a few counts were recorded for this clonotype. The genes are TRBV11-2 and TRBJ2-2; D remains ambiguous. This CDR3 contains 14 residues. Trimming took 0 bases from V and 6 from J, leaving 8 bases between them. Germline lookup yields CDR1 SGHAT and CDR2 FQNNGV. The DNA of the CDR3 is TGTGCCAGCAGCTTAGATCTGTACTCCGGGGAGCTGTTTTTT. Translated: CASSLDLYSGELFF.

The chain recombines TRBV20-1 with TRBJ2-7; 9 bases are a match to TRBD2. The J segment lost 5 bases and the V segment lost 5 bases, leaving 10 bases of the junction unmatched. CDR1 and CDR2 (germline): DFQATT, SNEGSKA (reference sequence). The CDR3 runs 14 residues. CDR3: CSAGPIAGAHEQYF. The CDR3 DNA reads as TGCAGTGCTGGACCAATAGCGGGAGCCCACGAGCAGTACTTC.

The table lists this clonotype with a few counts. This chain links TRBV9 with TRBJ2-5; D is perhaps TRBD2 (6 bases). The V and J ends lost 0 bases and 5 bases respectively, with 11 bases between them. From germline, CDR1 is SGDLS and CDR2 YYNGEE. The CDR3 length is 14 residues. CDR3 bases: TGTGCCAGCAGCGTAGGAGGGAGGTTGGAGACCCAGTACTTC. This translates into CASSVGGRLETQYF.

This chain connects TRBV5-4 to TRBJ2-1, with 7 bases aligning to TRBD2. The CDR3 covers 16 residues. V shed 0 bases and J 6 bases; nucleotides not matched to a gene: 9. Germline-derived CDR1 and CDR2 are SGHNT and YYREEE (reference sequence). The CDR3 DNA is TGTGCCAGCAGCTTGGCCGGCGGGAGTCGGATCAATGAGCAGTTCTTC. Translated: CASSLAGGSRINEQFF.

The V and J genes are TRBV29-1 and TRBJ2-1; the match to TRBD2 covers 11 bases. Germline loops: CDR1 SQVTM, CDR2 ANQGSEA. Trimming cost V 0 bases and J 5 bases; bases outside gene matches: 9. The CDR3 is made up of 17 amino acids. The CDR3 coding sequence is TGCAGCGTTGAAGAAGTATGGGCACTAGCGGGGGACAATGAGCAGTTCTTC. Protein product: CSVEEVWALAGDNEQFF.

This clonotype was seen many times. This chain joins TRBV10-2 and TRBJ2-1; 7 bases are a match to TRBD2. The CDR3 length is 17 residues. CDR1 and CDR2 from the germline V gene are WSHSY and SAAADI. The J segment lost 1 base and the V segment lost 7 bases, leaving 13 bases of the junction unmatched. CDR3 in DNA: TGCGCCAGCACCCCAGCCAAAGGACTAGAATCCTACAATGAGCAGTTCTTC. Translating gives CASTPAKGLESYNEQFF.

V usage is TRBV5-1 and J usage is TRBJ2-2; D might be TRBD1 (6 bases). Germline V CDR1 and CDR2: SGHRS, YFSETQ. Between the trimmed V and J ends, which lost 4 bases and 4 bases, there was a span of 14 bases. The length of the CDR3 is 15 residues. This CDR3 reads CASSLIQGSTGELFF. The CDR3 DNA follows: TGCGCCAGCAGCCTGATACAGGGATCCACCGGGGAGCTGTTTTTT. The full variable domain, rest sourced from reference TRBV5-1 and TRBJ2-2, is KAGVTQTPRYLIKTRGQQVTLSCSPISGHRSVSWYQQTPGQGLQFLFEYFSETQRNKGNFPGRFSGRQFSNSRSEMNVSTLELGDSALYLCASSLIQGSTGELFFGEGSRLTVL.

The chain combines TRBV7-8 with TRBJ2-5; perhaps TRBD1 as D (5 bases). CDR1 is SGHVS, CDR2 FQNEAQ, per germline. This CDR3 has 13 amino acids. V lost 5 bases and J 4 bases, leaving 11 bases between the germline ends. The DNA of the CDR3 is TGTGCCAGCAGCCTCGGACACCCAGAGACCCAGTACTTC. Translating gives CASSLGHPETQYF.

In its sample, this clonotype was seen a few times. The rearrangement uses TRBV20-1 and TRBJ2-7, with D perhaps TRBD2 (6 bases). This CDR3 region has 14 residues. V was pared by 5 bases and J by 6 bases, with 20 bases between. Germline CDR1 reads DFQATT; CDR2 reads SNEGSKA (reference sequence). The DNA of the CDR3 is TGCAGTGCTGCGGGGACGGCCCGGCTCGCCGAGCAGTACTTC. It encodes CSAAGTARLAEQYF.

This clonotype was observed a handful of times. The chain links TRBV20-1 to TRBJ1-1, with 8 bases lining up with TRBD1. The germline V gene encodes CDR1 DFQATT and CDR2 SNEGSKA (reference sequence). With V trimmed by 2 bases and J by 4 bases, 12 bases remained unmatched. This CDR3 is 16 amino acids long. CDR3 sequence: CSARTPIQGGSTEAFF. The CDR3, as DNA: TGCAGTGCTAGAACCCCCATACAGGGGGGTAGCACTGAAGCTTTCTTT.

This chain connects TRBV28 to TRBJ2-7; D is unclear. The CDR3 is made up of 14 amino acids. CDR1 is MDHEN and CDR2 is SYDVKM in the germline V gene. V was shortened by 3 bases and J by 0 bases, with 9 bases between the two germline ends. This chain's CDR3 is CASSFIGSSYEQYF. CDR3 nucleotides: TGTGCCAGCAGTTTTATAGGAAGCTCCTACGAGCAGTACTTC. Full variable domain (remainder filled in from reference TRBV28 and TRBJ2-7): DVKVTQSSRYLVKRTGEKVFLECVQDMDHENMFWYRQDPGLGLRLIYFSYDVKMKEKGDIPEGYSVSREKKERFSLILESASTNQTSMYLCASSFIGSSYEQYFGPGTRLTVT.

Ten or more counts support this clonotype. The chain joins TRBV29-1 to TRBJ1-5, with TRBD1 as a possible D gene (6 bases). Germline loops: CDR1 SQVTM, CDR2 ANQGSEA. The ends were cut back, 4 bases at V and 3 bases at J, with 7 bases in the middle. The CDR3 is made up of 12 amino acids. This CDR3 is CSVGTDNQPQHF. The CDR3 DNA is TGCAGCGTTGGGACAGACAATCAGCCCCAGCATTTT.

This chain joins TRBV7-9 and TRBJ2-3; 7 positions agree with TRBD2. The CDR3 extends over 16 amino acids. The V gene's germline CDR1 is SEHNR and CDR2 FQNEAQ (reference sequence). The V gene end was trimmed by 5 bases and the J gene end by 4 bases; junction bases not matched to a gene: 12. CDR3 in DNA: TGTGCCAGCAGCGGGGAGGCGGGACTAAATTCAGATACGCAGTATTTT. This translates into CASSGEAGLNSDTQYF.

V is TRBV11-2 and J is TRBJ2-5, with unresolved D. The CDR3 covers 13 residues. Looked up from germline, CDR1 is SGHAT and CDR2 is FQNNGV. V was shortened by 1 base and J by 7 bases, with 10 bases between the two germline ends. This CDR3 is CASSLGFLGTQYF. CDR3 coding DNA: TGTGCCAGCAGCTTAGGTTTCCTTGGGACCCAGTACTTC.

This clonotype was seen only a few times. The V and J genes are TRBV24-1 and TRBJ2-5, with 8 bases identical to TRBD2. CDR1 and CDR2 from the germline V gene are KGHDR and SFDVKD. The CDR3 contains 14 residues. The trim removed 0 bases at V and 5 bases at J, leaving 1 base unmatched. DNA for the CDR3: TGTGCCACCAGTGATTTGTCTAGCGGGGAGACCCAGTACTTC. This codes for CATSDLSSGETQYF.

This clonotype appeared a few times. DNA for the CDR3: TGTGCCTGGTTAGACAGGGGCAACTATGGCTACACCTTC. This translates into CAWLDRGNYGYTF. This chain uses TRBV30 with TRBJ1-2; 8 bases line up with TRBD1. V lost 5 bases, J lost 2 bases, and 4 bases stayed unmatched. Germline assignment: CDR1 GTSNPN and CDR2 SVGIG (reference sequence). The CDR3 contains 13 residues.

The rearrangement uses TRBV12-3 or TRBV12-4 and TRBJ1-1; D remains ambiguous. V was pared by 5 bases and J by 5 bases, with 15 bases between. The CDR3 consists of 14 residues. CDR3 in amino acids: CASSAGPKGTEAFF. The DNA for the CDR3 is TGTGCCAGCAGTGCGGGCCCCAAAGGGACTGAAGCTTTCTTT.

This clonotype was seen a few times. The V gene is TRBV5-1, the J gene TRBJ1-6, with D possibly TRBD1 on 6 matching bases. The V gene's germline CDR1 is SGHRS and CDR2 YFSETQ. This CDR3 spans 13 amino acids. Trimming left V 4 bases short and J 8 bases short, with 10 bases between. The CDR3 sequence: CASSQTGYSPLHF. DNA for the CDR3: TGCGCCAGCAGCCAGACAGGATATTCACCCCTCCACTTT. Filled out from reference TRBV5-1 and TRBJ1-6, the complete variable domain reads KAGVTQTPRYLIKTRGQQVTLSCSPISGHRSVSWYQQTPGQGLQFLFEYFSETQRNKGNFPGRFSGRQFSNSRSEMNVSTLELGDSALYLCASSQTGYSPLHFGNGTRLTVT.